In its sample, the clone carrying this T cell receptor beta chain was seen many times. V shed 0 bases and J shed 5 bases, with 8 bases lying between them. The CDR3 totals 13 residues. Germline CDR1 is SGDLS and CDR2 is YYNGEE. Time point of the sample: patch test 2, 6 weeks after DPC sensitization. As to treatment: therapeutic diphenylcyclopropenone sensitization with weekly scalp DPC. These data are taken from a study of human T cells and chemical hapten exposure. Overall study: In the roughly 24-week study, patients were dosed weekly with diphenylcyclopropenone on the scalp throughout. Patch tests applied 0.01% DPC to the upper back and were scored after 6 days.

TCRdb reprocessed the RACE reads with MiXCR, giving one entry per CDR3 protein. The table includes under 75,000 distinct CDR3 sequences, roughly 8.5% detected once. The sequenced sample was whole blood, obtained in connection with sensitization to the hapten diphenylcyclopropenone (DPC). This TCR was recovered from a woman aged 50 to 60 with alopecia areata. Some clones in this sample may be carry-over from other donors' samples. The chain couples TRBV9 to TRBJ1-1; no reliable D call. The DNA of the CDR3 is TGTGCCAGCAGCGTAGGAGGCTTAACTGAAGCTTTCTTT. It yields the protein CASSVGGLTEAFF.